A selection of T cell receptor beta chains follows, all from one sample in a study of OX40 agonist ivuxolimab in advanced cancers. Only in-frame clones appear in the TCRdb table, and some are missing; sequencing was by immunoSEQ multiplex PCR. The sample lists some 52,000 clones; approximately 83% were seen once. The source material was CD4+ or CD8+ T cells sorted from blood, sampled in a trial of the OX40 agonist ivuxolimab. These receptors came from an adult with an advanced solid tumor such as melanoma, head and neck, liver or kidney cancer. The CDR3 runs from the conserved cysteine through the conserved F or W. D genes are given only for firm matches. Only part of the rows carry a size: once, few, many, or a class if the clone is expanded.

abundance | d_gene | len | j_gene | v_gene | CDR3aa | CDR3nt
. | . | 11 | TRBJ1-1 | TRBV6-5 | CASRWNTEAFF | TGTGCCAGCAGGTGGAACACTGAAGCTTTCTTT
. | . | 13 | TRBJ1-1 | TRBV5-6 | CASSLETFGEAFF | TGTGCCAGCAGCCTAGAAACGTTCGGTGAAGCTTTCTTT
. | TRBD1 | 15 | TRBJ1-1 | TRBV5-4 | CASSLLQGARTEAFF | TGTGCCAGCAGCTTATTGCAGGGGGCAAGAACTGAAGCTTTCTTT
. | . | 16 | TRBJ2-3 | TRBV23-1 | CASSQSRQGAPDTQYF | TGCGCCAGCAGTCAATCAAGGCAGGGAGCCCCAGATACGCAGTATTTT
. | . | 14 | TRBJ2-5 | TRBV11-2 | CASSKDGPRETQYF | TGTGCCAGCAGCAAGGACGGCCCCCGGGAGACCCAGTACTTC
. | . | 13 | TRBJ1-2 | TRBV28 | CASSGSYSRGYTF | TGTGCCAGCAGCGGATCGTATTCTCGTGGCTACACCTTC
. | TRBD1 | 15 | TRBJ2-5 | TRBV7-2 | CASSSGGQGRGTQYF | TGTGCCAGCAGCTCCGGGGGACAGGGGCGGGGGACCCAGTACTTC
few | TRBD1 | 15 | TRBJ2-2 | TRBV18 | CASSPRQGSGGELFF | TGTGCCAGCTCACCACGACAGGGATCCGGCGGGGAGCTGTTTTTT
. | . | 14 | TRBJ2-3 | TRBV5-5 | CASSFQRITDTQYF | TGTGCCAGCAGCTTTCAGCGGATCACAGATACGCAGTATTTT
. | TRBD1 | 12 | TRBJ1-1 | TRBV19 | CASKQGVTEAFF | TGTGCCAGTAAGCAGGGGGTCACTGAAGCTTTCTTT
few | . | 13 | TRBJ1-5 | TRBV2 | CASSPGFNQPQHF | TGTGCCAGCAGTCCGGGCTTCAATCAGCCCCAGCATTTT
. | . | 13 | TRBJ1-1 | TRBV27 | CASSSRLDGKTFF | TGTGCCAGCAGTTCCCGATTGGACGGTAAGACTTTCTTT
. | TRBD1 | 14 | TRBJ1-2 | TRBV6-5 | CASTQDRANYGYTF | TGTGCCAGCACCCAGGACAGGGCTAACTATGGCTACACCTTC
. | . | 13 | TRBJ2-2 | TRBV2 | CASSPSNTGELFF | TGTGCCAGCAGTCCCTCGAACACCGGGGAGCTGTTTTTT
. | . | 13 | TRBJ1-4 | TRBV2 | CASREGAGSKLFF | TGTGCCAGCAGGGAGGGAGCGGGGTCAAAACTGTTTTTT
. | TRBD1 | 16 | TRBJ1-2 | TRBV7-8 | CASSLMGQGARYGYTF | TGTGCCAGCAGCTTAATGGGACAGGGGGCGCGGTATGGCTACACCTTC
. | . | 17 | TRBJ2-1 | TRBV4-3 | CASSQEGFAGFYNEQFF | TGCGCCAGCAGCCAAGAAGGGTTTGCAGGCTTCTACAATGAGCAGTTCTTC
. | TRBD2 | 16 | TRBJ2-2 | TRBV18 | CASSPALAANTGELFF | TGTGCCAGCTCACCGGCACTAGCGGCGAACACCGGGGAGCTGTTTTTT
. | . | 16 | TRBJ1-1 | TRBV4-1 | CASSQATGTPNTEAFF | TGCGCCAGCAGCCAAGCAACCGGGACACCAAACACTGAAGCTTTCTTT
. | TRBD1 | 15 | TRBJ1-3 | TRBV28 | CASSPDRGAGNTIYF | TGTGCCAGCAGTCCCGACAGGGGGGCTGGAAACACCATATATTTT
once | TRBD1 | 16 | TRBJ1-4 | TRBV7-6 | CAGSLAPGQGDEKLFF | TGTGCCGGCAGCTTAGCGCCGGGACAGGGGGATGAAAAACTGTTTTTT
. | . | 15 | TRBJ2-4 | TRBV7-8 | CASSSSASIANIQYF | TGTGCCAGCAGCTCCTCCGCTAGCATCGCAAACATTCAGTACTTC
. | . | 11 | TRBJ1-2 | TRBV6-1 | CASSPQSGYTF | TGTGCCAGCAGTCCCCAGTCTGGCTACACCTTC
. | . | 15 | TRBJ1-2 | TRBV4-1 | CASSGGWGGFGGYTF | TGCGCCAGCAGCGGGGGCTGGGGGGGCTTTGGCGGCTACACCTTC
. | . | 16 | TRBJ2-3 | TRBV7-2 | CASSFGRTGGPDTQYF | TGTGCCAGCAGCTTCGGACGGACTGGGGGTCCAGATACGCAGTATTTT
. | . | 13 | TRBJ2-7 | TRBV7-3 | CAGSLASLYEQYF | TGTGCCGGCAGCTTAGCGTCGCTTTACGAGCAGTACTTC
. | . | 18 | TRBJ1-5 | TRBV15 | CATSRSYDTGSSNQPQHF | TGTGCCACCAGCAGGTCCTACGATACAGGGTCGAGCAATCAGCCCCAGCATTTT
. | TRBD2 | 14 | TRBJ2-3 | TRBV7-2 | CASSRTSVEDTQYF | TGTGCCAGCAGCCGGACTAGCGTGGAAGATACGCAGTATTTT
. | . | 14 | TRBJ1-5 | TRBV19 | CASSTLSGNQPQHF | TGTGCCAGTAGTACCCTCAGCGGCAATCAGCCCCAGCATTTT